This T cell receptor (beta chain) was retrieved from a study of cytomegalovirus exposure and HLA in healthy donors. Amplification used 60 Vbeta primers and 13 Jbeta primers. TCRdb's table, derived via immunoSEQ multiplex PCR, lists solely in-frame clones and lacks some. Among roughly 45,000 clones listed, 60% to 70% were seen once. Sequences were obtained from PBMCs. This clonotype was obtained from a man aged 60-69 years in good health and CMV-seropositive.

CDR3 DNA sequence: TGTGCCAGCAGCCCTGGAGGATCGGTTTCCACAGATACGCAGTATTTT. This gives the protein CASSPGGSVSTDTQYF. V usage is TRBV4-2 and J usage is TRBJ2-3; TRBD2 is a possible D gene (5 bases). V was shortened by 4 bases and J by 2 bases, with 16 bases between the two germline ends. The length of the CDR3 is 16 residues. Looked up from germline, CDR1 is LGHNA and CDR2 is YNFKEQ.